These 31 T cell receptor beta chains share one sample of origin, sequenced in a study of cytomegalovirus exposure and HLA in healthy donors. 60 Vbeta and 13 Jbeta primers were used in PCR. The method was immunoSEQ multiplex PCR; TCRdb's version includes in-frame clones alone and lacks a portion of them. The table lists under 200,000 clones, around four fifths of them singletons. Sequenced: PBMCs. The receptor set was obtained from a male donor in good health and CMV-seropositive.

This clone was seen a single time. This chain joins TRBV18 and TRBJ2-5, with a possible D match to TRBD1 (5 bases). V lost 1 base to trimming and J lost 4 bases, with 13 bases between them. CDR3 length: 15 residues. Germline V lookup: CDR1 KGHSH, CDR2 LQKENI. The CDR3 sequence: CASSPQSTVAETQYF. Here the CDR3 DNA reads TGTGCCAGCTCACCACAGTCGACAGTGGCAGAGACCCAGTACTTC.

The chain recombines TRBV5-1 with TRBJ1-4; D possibly corresponds to TRBD1 (5 bases). V was cut by 0 bases and J by 6 bases, with 9 bases left in between. The CDR3 has 14 amino acids. Germline CDR1 is SGHRS and CDR2 is YFSETQ. The CDR3 DNA is TGCGCCAGCAGCTTGGGCAGGGCTGATGAAAAACTGTTTTTT. Encoded protein: CASSLGRADEKLFF.

The chain combines TRBV5-5 with TRBJ1-1, with 8 nucleotides matching TRBD1. This CDR3 comprises 14 residues. V shed 0 bases, J shed 7 bases, and the junction held 5 bases outside the gene matches. Germline-derived CDR1 and CDR2 are SGHKS and YYEKEE (reference sequence). The CDR3 DNA follows: TGTGCCAGCAGCTTGGCCAGGGGGCTTAGTGAAGCTTTCTTT. It is translated as CASSLARGLSEAFF.

J is TRBJ2-3 and V is TRBV10-2; D perhaps matches TRBD2 (5 bases). V was shortened by 7 bases and J by 0 bases, with 11 bases between the two germline ends. Germline V gene lookup returns CDR1 WSHSY and CDR2 SAAADI. This CDR3 is 14 amino acids long. The CDR3 protein is CASTRGLSTDTQYF. DNA of the CDR3: TGCGCCAGCACACGGGGTCTCAGCACAGATACGCAGTATTTT.

This chain links TRBV11-2 with TRBJ1-2, with D unclear. CDR1 is SGHAT, CDR2 FQNNGV, per germline. V lost 1 base and J 0 bases, leaving 6 bases between the germline ends. The CDR3 runs 14 residues. CDR3 DNA sequence: TGTGCCAGCAGCTTAGGGAGGACTAACTATGGCTACACCTTC. Protein sequence: CASSLGRTNYGYTF.

The chain links TRBV28 to TRBJ2-7; the D is unclear. Germline V gene sequence: CDR1 MDHEN, CDR2 SYDVKM. This CDR3 is 13 amino acids long. The V end lost 4 bases, the J end lost 2 bases, and 9 bases lay between the germline ends. The CDR3 DNA reads as TGTGCCAGCAGTTATAGTATAACCTACGAGCAGTACTTC. Its protein is CASSYSITYEQYF. Using reference TRBV28 and TRBJ2-7 for the parts outside the CDR3, the full variable domain is DVKVTQSSRYLVKRTGEKVFLECVQDMDHENMFWYRQDPGLGLRLIYFSYDVKMKEKGDIPEGYSVSREKKERFSLILESASTNQTSMYLCASSYSITYEQYFGPGTRLTVT.

The chain links TRBV30 to TRBJ1-6; D might be TRBD1 (5 bases). Trimming pared 6 bases from V and 0 bases from J, leaving 12 bases between. CDR1 is GTSNPN, CDR2 SVGIG, per germline (reference sequence). The CDR3 runs 15 residues. The CDR3 sequence is CACSPTVSYNSPLHF. CDR3 in DNA: TGTGCCTGTTCTCCGACAGTCTCCTATAATTCACCCCTCCACTTT.

V usage is TRBV2 and J usage is TRBJ2-3, with 8 bases fitting TRBD1. Losses at the gene ends were 5 bases for V and 4 bases for J; bases not matched to a gene: 5. This CDR3 contains 14 residues. The germline V gene has CDR1 SNHLY and CDR2 FYNNEI. CDR3 bases: TGTGCCAGCAGTCTGGGACAGGCACCAGATACGCAGTATTTT. Translated: CASSLGQAPDTQYF.

The chain carries TRBV4-2 and TRBJ2-7; 9 positions match TRBD1. V trimming: 4 bases; J trimming: 0 bases; junction bases outside the gene matches: 7. CDR3 size: 16 residues. Germline V gene sequence: CDR1 LGHNA, CDR2 YNFKEQ. The CDR3 DNA reads as TGTGCCAGCAGCCCGGACAGGGGACGCCCCTCCTACGAGCAGTACTTC. Protein sequence: CASSPDRGRPSYEQYF.

The chain joins TRBV15 to TRBJ2-3; 14 bases map to TRBD2. V gave up 5 bases and J gave up 6 bases; unmatched junction bases: 10. Germline CDR1 LNHNV, CDR2 YYDKDF (reference sequence). This CDR3 spans 17 amino acids. CDR3 sequence reads: CATSQAGGLAGVDTQYF. In DNA form, the CDR3 reads TGTGCCACCAGCCAAGCAGGGGGACTAGCGGGGGTGGATACGCAGTATTTT.

The V call is TRBV27, the J call TRBJ2-7; 7 bases line up with TRBD1. The V gene end was trimmed by 6 bases and the J gene end by 1 base; junction bases not matched to a gene: 9. Germline CDR1 reads MNHEY; CDR2 reads SMNVEV (reference sequence). CDR3 length equals 15 residues. The DNA for the CDR3 is TGTGCCAGCAGGAATTTGGGACAGACTTCCTACGAGCAGTACTTC. This gives the protein CASRNLGQTSYEQYF.

This clone was recorded only once. The J gene is TRBJ2-1, the V gene TRBV18; 11 nucleotides match TRBD2. This CDR3 has 16 residues. Germline loops: CDR1 KGHSH, CDR2 LQKENI. The ends lost 0 bases at V and 7 bases at J; junction bases unmatched: 5. CDR3 sequence reads: CASSPPVSGGANEQFF. The DNA for the CDR3 is TGTGCCAGCTCACCACCGGTTAGCGGGGGGGCGAATGAGCAGTTCTTC.

The V and J genes are TRBV4-1 and TRBJ1-2; D not certain. Germline loops: CDR1 MGHRA, CDR2 YSYEKL. V lost 3 bases to trimming and J lost 2 bases, with 13 bases between them. This CDR3 is built from 15 residues. In nucleotides, the CDR3 is TGCGCCAGCAGCCAGATTGGACGGAGGAACTATGGCTACACCTTC. Encoded protein: CASSQIGRRNYGYTF.

The V gene is TRBV5-6, the J gene TRBJ1-2, with D unresolved. The CDR3 contains 14 residues. V lost 0 bases, J lost 8 bases, and 14 bases lay in between. Germline values: CDR1 SGHDT, CDR2 YYEEEE. CDR3 in DNA: TGTGCCAGCAGCTTGGTTTCGTACTCGGAGGGCTACACCTTC. Encoded protein: CASSLVSYSEGYTF.

The chain links TRBV27 to TRBJ2-7; TRBD1 aligns across 8 bases. CDR1 is MNHEY and CDR2 is SMNVEV in the germline V gene (reference sequence). The CDR3 loop spans 12 amino acids. J was trimmed by 5 bases and V by 6 bases; bases with no gene match: 3. CDR3 coding DNA: TGTGCCAGCAGCCGGACAGGGAACGAGCAGTACTTC. This codes for CASSRTGNEQYF.

J is TRBJ2-1 and V is TRBV5-4, with 14 bases identical to TRBD2. The CDR3 consists of 16 residues. The trim removed 4 bases at V and 7 bases at J, leaving 7 bases unmatched. Germline values: CDR1 SGHNT, CDR2 YYREEE (reference sequence). The CDR3 region has the DNA TGTGCCAGCAGCCCGACTAGCGGGGGGGCGCTGAATGAGCAGTTCTTC. Translated, it gives CASSPTSGGALNEQFF. Together with reference TRBV5-4 and TRBJ2-1, the CDR3 gives the full variable domain: ETGVTQSPTHLIKTRGQQVTLRCSSQSGHNTVSWYQQALGQGPQFIFQYYREEENGRGNFPPRFSGLQFPNYSSELNVNALELDDSALYLCASSPTSGGALNEQFFGPGTRLTVL.

This clone has just a few counts. V gene TRBV2 combines with J gene TRBJ1-4, with unresolved D. V was cut by 4 bases and J by 4 bases, with 7 bases left in between. CDR1 SNHLY and CDR2 FYNNEI come from the germline V gene. The CDR3 sequence is 13 residues long. The CDR3 loop is CASSVQYNEKLFF. The CDR3 coding sequence is TGTGCCAGCAGTGTACAGTATAATGAAAAACTGTTTTTT.

V is TRBV15 and J is TRBJ1-6; D gene unclear. Germline CDR1 and CDR2: LNHNV and YYDKDF (reference sequence). V was cut by 0 bases and J by 12 bases, with 9 bases left in between. The CDR3 loop spans 13 amino acids. The CDR3 sequence: CATSRDRRGPLHF. CDR3 nucleotides: TGTGCCACCAGCAGAGATCGGCGGGGACCCCTCCACTTT.

This chain connects TRBV2 to TRBJ2-1, with 7 nucleotides matching TRBD2. Trimming at V came to 6 bases and at J to 8 bases, leaving 7 bases not matched to a gene. Germline assignment: CDR1 SNHLY and CDR2 FYNNEI. The CDR3 loop spans 13 amino acids. DNA for the CDR3: TGTGCCAGCAGACCAAGCGGGGCTGATGAGCAGTTCTTC. It specifies CASRPSGADEQFF.

The chain joins TRBV4-3 to TRBJ2-4; D is perhaps TRBD2 (6 bases). This CDR3 contains 15 residues. Germline CDR1 reads LGHNA; CDR2 reads YSLEER. The ends were cut back, 3 bases at V and 6 bases at J, with 15 bases in the middle. The CDR3 region is CASSQTPGVGNIQYF. The CDR3 coding sequence is TGCGCCAGCAGCCAGACCCCGGGAGTCGGAAACATTCAGTACTTC.

This clone was picked up a small number of times. The rearrangement links TRBV7-9 to TRBJ1-1; no reliable D call. V was pared by 5 bases and J by 2 bases, with 12 bases between. CDR3 length: 14 residues. Germline V gives CDR1 SEHNR, CDR2 FQNEAQ (reference sequence). The DNA for the CDR3 is TGTGCCAGCAGCCTCATGGCGGGAAACACTGAAGCTTTCTTT. Protein sequence: CASSLMAGNTEAFF.

CDR3 sequence reads: CASRIQGSGSGYTF. The CDR3 DNA follows: TGTGCCAGCAGGATACAGGGGAGTGGTAGTGGCTACACCTTC. The V and J genes are TRBV28 and TRBJ1-2, with 7 nucleotides matching TRBD1. The junction had 11 bases not matched to a gene; V was cut back by 6 bases and J by 7 bases. The length of the CDR3 is 14 residues. In germline, CDR1 is MDHEN, CDR2 SYDVKM.

There are a few counts of this clone. This chain connects TRBV25-1 to TRBJ1-2; D is uncertain. The length of the CDR3 is 14 residues. The germline CDR1 and CDR2 sequences are MGHDK and SYGVNS. Trimming left V 4 bases short and J 0 bases short, with 9 bases between. The CDR3: CASSAGGTNYGYTF. CDR3 nucleotides: TGTGCCAGCAGTGCGGGAGGGACTAACTATGGCTACACCTTC.

A few counts support this clone. The same CDR3 arises from other DNA sequences in this sample as well. CDR3 sequence reads: CAWSVEGNTIYF. Here the CDR3 DNA reads TGTGCCTGGAGCGTGGAGGGAAACACCATATATTTT. V is TRBV30 and J is TRBJ1-3; D unresolved. Germline CDR1 GTSNPN, CDR2 SVGIG (reference sequence). Trimming took 3 bases from V and 4 from J, leaving 7 bases between them. CDR3 length: 12 amino acids.

The genes are TRBV19 and TRBJ1-1, with 8 bases matching TRBD1. J lost 1 base, V lost 6 bases, and 4 bases had no gene match. CDR3 length: 14 residues. The germline gives CDR1 LNHDA, CDR2 SQIVND (reference sequence). The CDR3 sequence: CASRFGQGNTEAFF. In DNA, the CDR3 is TGTGCCAGTAGGTTCGGACAGGGGAACACTGAAGCTTTCTTT. The whole variable domain, remainder taken from reference TRBV19 and TRBJ1-1, is DGGITQSPKYLFRKEGQNVTLSCEQNLNHDAMYWYRQDPGQGLRLIYYSQIVNDFQKGDIAEGYSVSREKKESFPLTVTSAQKNPTAFYLCASRFGQGNTEAFFGQGTRLTVV.

This clone turned up a few times. CDR3 loop: CASSQGGGDGPDTQYF. CDR3 DNA: TGTGCCAGCAGCCAAGGAGGGGGAGACGGGCCAGATACGCAGTATTTT. The genes are TRBV4-2 and TRBJ2-3; D is perhaps TRBD1 (6 bases). Germline loops: CDR1 LGHNA, CDR2 YNFKEQ. Trimming removed 1 base from V and 4 bases from J, with 15 bases in between. This CDR3 region has 16 residues.

The chain combines TRBV4-1 with TRBJ2-1; perhaps TRBD1 as D (6 bases). The germline V gene has CDR1 MGHRA and CDR2 YSYEKL. This CDR3 contains 15 residues. V was pared by 2 bases and J by 4 bases, with 12 bases between. The CDR3 DNA reads as TGCGCCAGCAGCCAAAAGGTACAGGGTTACAATGAGCAGTTCTTC. Its translation: CASSQKVQGYNEQFF.

This clone was picked up a small number of times. The chain recombines TRBV6-1 with TRBJ1-2, with 7 positions matching TRBD1. The germline CDR1 and CDR2 sequences are MNHNS and SASEGT. V was clipped by 0 bases and J by 7 bases; unmatched bases: 14. The CDR3 is 17 amino acids. CDR3 region: CASSEAWDSMRGGGYTF. The CDR3 DNA reads as TGTGCCAGCAGTGAAGCGTGGGACAGCATGCGAGGCGGTGGCTACACCTTC.

V is TRBV15 and J is TRBJ1-1; the D gene is possibly TRBD1 (5 bases). The ends were cut back, 5 bases at V and 0 bases at J, with 13 bases in the middle. The CDR3 spans 15 residues. Per germline, CDR1 LNHNV and CDR2 YYDKDF (reference sequence). The CDR3 region is CATSGGLEMNTEAFF. As DNA, the CDR3 is TGTGCCACCAGCGGGGGACTGGAGATGAACACTGAAGCTTTCTTT.

The chain uses TRBV7-3 and TRBJ2-3, with D maybe TRBD1 (5 bases). CDR1 is SGHTA, CDR2 FQGTGA, per germline. The CDR3 is 13 amino acids. The ends were cut back, 3 bases at V and 4 bases at J, with 8 bases in the middle. CDR3 in DNA: TGTGCCAGCAGCTTGCAAGGGGCAGATACGCAGTATTTT. It yields the protein CASSLQGADTQYF.

This clone appeared a single time. The chain couples TRBV4-2 to TRBJ2-7; 7 bases map to TRBD2. V lost 3 bases to trimming and J lost 2 bases; unmatched junction nucleotides: 7. The CDR3 covers 15 residues. The V gene's germline CDR1 is LGHNA and CDR2 YNFKEQ. The CDR3 region has the DNA TGTGCCAGCAGCCATGAGGGACTACTCACCTACGAGCAGTACTTC. This sequence encodes CASSHEGLLTYEQYF.